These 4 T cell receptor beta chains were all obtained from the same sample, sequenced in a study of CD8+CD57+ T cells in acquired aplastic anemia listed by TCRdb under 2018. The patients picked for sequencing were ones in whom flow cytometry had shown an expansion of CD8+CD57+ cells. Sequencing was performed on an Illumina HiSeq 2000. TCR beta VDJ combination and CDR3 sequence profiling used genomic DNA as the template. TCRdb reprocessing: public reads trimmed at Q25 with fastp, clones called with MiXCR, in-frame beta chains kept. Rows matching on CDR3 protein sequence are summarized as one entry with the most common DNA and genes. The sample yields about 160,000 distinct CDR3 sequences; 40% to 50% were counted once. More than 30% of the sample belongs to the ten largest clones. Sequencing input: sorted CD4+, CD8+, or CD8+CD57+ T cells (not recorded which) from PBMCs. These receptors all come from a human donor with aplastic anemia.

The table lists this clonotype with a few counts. The CDR3 region has the DNA TGTGCCAGCAGGGGGGGGGGGAACACTGAAGCTTTCTTT. It encodes CASRGGGNTEAFF. The chain recombines TRBV12-3 or TRBV12-4 with TRBJ1-1; the D gene is possibly TRBD1 (5 bases). Trimming removed 6 bases from V and 1 base from J, with 9 bases in between. CDR3 length: 13 residues.

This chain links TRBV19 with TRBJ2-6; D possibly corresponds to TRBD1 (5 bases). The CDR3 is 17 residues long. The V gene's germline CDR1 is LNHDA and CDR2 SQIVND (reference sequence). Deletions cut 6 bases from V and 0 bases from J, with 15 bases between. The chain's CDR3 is CASRPLTAGSGANVLTF. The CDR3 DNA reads TGTGCCAGTAGGCCTCTGACAGCAGGCTCTGGGGCCAACGTCCTGACTTTC.

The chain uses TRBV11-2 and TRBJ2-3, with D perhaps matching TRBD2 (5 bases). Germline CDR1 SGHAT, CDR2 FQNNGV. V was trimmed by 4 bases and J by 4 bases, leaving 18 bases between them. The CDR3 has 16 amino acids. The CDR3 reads CASSSPDGGGADTQYF. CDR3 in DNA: TGTGCCAGCAGCTCACCGGACGGAGGTGGGGCAGATACGCAGTATTTT.

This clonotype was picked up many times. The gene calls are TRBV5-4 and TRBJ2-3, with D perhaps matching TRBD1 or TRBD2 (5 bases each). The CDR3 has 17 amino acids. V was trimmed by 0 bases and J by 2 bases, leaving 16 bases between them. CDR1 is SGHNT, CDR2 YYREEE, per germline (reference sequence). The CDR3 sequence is CASSLGPFWGITDTQYF. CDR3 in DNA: TGTGCCAGCAGCTTGGGACCCTTCTGGGGGATCACAGATACGCAGTATTTT.